Given below is one TCR beta chain in context. Its target antigen remains unknown. No base-level quality is on record; no much larger clone is a single base apart. For the CD8 naive samples, CD45RO-negative cells were positively selected for CCR7, yielding a CD45RA+CCR7+ population from which TemRA cells were excluded. Donors were healthy HIV-negative adults with no recently reported acute infections or vaccinations. Every donor was a Caucasian adult living in Nashville, Tennessee, USA. Blood was obtained by leukapheresis, after which PBMCs were separated by Ficoll-Histopaque density gradient centrifugation and cryopreserved in liquid nitrogen vapor phase. Analytical flow cytometry was used to check the purity and quantity of every magnetically sorted T cell population. From each sorted fraction, genomic DNA was isolated and quantified by UV absorbance on a Nanodrop 2000c. These data belong to a study of shared clonotypes between healthy human individuals (dated by TCRdb to the early 2020s). For context, the study as a whole: The cohort included a few men and a couple of women between 18 and 49 years of age. For each donor, CD4 naive and CD4 memory were each given three plates, CD8 naive was given two plates, and CD8 memory was given one plate. To estimate repertoire size and how much clonotypes are shared between individuals, the study performed deep sequencing of blood TCR repertoires from roughly five healthy adults. Libraries were prepared and TCR repertoires were sequenced by different laboratories using diverse techniques, in order to increase sequencing depth and limit assay-specific biases. Each donor's leukapheresis produced roughly between roughly 0.94 and 9.5 billion PBMCs.

Using the deep immunoSEQ assay, multiplex PCR amplified TCR CDR3 regions from genomic DNA. Extracted genomic DNA from each cell subset was distributed evenly across all wells of several immunoSEQ 96-well plates, and each plate was treated as a replicate. For sorted subsets, each replicate PCR was loaded with 200 ng genomic DNA, equivalent to some 31,000 T cell genomes. Purified libraries were measured with a Qubit 3.0 fluorometer, size-checked on a Bioanalyzer 2100, and measured again with the KAPA Library Quantification kit. Each immunoSEQ 96-well plate was sequenced on its own single-read 150-cycle Illumina NextSeq 550 flow cell. Under the source paper's analysis protocol: Because the immunoSEQ output held only junctional sequences and lacked quality scores, the filtering could not match the filtering applied to full-length reads. To assign V/J genes and CDR3, sequences were annotated against IMGT germline references using PyIR, a Python wrapper for IgBLAST v1.9. Reads were filtered out if the reads had weak V/J assignments (E-value above 1e-6), no CDR3, stop codons, out-of-frame junctions, or ambiguous translated residues. V3J clonotypes were defined by identical inferred V gene, J gene, and CDR3 amino acid sequence. To compute the percentage overlap between repertoires, the number of shared unique clonotypes was divided by the size of the smaller repertoire. Richness of each repertoire was evaluated using RTK rarefaction, the Chao1 estimator, and Recon v2.1 estimates of unobserved clonotypes. Generation probabilities for all TCRbeta clonotypes obtained by the gDNA method from a handful of donors were computed using OLGA. What TCRdb holds here is the immuneACCESS table cut down to in-frame rearrangements. Part of the clones is not present; checked against another copy, under half of the missing clones reflect an unresolved V gene, and the others are unexplained. V, J and clone size reflect that table, while D and trimming were determined from the DNA. This sample gives about 590,000 clones in total; just under 97% of them show up just once. 0.085% to 0.11% of the sample is taken by the ten largest.

General findings and caveats noted by the study authors: Pairwise subsampling led to the expectation that sequencing depth would affect the degree of clonotype sharing among donors. Compared with non-shared clonotypes, clonotypes shared by all four sorted-subset donors had higher generation probabilities. Because the study included only a small number of donors, the genetic and exposure-history diversity represented was limited. Sampling was restricted to blood, and TCR repertoires in tissues likely differ from the TCR repertoires found in blood. Larger estimated clonotype richness was generally found for naive subsets than for memory subsets. Incomplete sequencing was indicated by rarefaction of sorted-subset datasets, despite the large sequencing depth. Across a few donors, roughly 5.1% of naive CD4, roughly 3.5% of naive CD8, roughly 2.3% of memory CD4, and 0.3% to 0.45% of memory CD8 clonotypes were shared.

The CDR3 runs 18 amino acids, cysteine and phenylalanine included. Only CDR3 DNA remains: 54 bases, in frame from the first base. Deletion took 3 bases off V and 0 bases off J, with a span of 18 bases between the germline ends. For CDR1 and CDR2, the germline V gene lists MDHEN and SYDVKM. This receptor was obtained from a woman aged 25 to 45 in good health. Recombination connected TRBV28 to TRBJ1-5; the best D guess is TRBD1, with 5 bases matching. Sequences were obtained from naive CD8+ T cells sorted from blood. Per the publication, the cell subset or site label means: CD45RA+CCR7+. The CDR3 loop reads CASSLYSVTGYSNQPQHF. The nucleotides are TGTGCCAGCAGTTTGTATTCTGTTACAGGCTATAGCAATCAGCCCCAGCATTTT.